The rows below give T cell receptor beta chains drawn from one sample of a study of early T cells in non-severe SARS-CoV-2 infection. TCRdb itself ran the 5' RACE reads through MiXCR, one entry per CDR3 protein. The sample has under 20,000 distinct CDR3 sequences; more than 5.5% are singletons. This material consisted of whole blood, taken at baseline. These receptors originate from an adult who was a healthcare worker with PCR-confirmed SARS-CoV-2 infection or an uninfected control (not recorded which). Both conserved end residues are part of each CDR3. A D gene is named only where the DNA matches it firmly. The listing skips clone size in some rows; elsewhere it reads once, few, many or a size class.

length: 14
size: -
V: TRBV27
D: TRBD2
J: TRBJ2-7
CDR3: CASSLDGGAAEQYF
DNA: TGTGCCAGCAGTTTAGACGGGGGGGCAGCCGAGCAGTACTTC

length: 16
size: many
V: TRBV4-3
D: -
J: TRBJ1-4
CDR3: CASSQDVAGGDEKLFF
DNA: TGCGCCAGCAGCCAAGATGTTGCCGGAGGGGACGAAAAACTGTTTTTT

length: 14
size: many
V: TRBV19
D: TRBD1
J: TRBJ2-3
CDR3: CAKKGDRRTDTQYF
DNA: TGTGCCAAGAAAGGGGACAGACGCACAGATACGCAGTATTTT

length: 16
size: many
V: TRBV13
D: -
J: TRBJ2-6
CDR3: CASSTHRESGANVLTF
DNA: TGTGCCAGCAGCACCCACAGGGAAAGCGGGGCCAACGTCCTGACTTTC

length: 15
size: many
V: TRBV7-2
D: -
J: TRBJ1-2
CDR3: CASSLGTVETRGYTF
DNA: TGTGCCAGCAGCTTAGGGACCGTGGAAACCAGGGGCTACACCTTC

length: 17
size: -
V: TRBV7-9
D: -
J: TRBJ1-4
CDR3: CASSGRVGDPLGEKLFF
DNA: TGTGCCAGCAGTGGCAGGGTGGGGGACCCCCTAGGAGAAAAACTGTTTTTT

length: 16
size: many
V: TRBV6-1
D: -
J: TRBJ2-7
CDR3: CASSELLGDVAYEQYF
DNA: TGTGCCAGCAGTGAACTCCTAGGTGACGTAGCCTACGAGCAGTACTTC

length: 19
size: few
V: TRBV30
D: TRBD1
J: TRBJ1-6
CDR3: CAWSVIGQGSAMGNSPLHF
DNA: TGTGCCTGGAGTGTAATTGGACAGGGGAGCGCTATGGGTAATTCACCCCTCCACTTT

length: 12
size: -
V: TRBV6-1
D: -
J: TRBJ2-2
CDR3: CASVDGGGELFF
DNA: TGTGCCAGCGTTGATGGGGGTGGGGAGCTGTTTTTT

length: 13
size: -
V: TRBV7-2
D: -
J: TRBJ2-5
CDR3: CASSWALQETQYF
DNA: TGTGCCAGCAGCTGGGCATTACAAGAGACCCAGTACTTC

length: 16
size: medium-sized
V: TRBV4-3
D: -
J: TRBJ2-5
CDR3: CASSQGDWGAQETQYF
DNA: TGCGCCAGCAGCCAAGGAGATTGGGGGGCACAAGAGACCCAGTACTTC

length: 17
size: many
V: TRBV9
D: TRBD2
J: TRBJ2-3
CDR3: CASSAVTSGGASDTQYF
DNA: TGTGCCAGCAGCGCCGTAACTAGCGGGGGGGCATCAGATACGCAGTATTTT

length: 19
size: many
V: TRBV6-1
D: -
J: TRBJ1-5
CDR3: CASRTVGGPPIYSNQPQHF
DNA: TGTGCCAGCAGGACGGTAGGAGGGCCGCCGATATATAGCAATCAGCCCCAGCATTTT

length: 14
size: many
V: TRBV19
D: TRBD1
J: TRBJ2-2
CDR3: CASSSAGGIGELFF
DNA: TGTGCCAGTAGTTCGGCAGGGGGAATTGGGGAGCTGTTTTTT

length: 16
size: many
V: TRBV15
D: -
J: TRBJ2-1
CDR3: CATSRGSGASYNEQFF
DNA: TGTGCCACCAGCAGAGGATCAGGGGCCTCCTACAATGAGCAGTTCTTC

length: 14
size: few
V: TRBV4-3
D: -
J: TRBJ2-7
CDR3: CASSQDLMSYEQYF
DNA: TGCGCCAGCAGCCAAGATCTGATGTCCTACGAGCAGTACTTC

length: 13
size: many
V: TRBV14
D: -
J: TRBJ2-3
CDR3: CASSQVSGWTQYF
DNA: TGTGCCAGCAGCCAAGTGTCCGGCTGGACGCAGTATTTT

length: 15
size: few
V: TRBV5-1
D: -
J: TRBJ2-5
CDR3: CASSFSRGRLETQYF
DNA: TGCGCCAGCAGCTTTTCCCGCGGACGTTTAGAGACCCAGTACTTC

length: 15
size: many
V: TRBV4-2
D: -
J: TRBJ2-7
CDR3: CASSQVVSSRYEQYF
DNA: TGTGCCAGCAGCCAAGTTGTGTCAAGTCGCTACGAGCAGTACTTC

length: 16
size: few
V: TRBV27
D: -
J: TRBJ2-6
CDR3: CASSSLGGYGANVLTF
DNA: TGTGCCAGCAGTTCCCTAGGGGGATACGGGGCCAACGTCCTGACTTTC

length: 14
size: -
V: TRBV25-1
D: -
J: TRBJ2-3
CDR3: CASSLDWYTDTQYF
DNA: TGTGCCAGCAGTTTGGACTGGTACACAGATACGCAGTATTTT

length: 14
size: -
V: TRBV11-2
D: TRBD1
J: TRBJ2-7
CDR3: CASSVDRGEYEQYF
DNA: TGTGCCAGCAGCGTGGACAGGGGGGAATACGAGCAGTACTTC

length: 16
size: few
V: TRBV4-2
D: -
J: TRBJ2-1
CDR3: CASSQDGSSPYNEQFF
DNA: TGTGCCAGCAGCCAAGATGGGTCTAGCCCCTACAATGAGCAGTTCTTC

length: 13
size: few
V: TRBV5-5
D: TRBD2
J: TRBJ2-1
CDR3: CASSPGGANEQFF
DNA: TGTGCCAGCAGCCCCGGGGGGGCCAATGAGCAGTTCTTC

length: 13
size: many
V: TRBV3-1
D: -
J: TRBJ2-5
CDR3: CASSQGPQETQYF
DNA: TGTGCCAGCAGCCAGGGCCCCCAAGAGACCCAGTACTTC

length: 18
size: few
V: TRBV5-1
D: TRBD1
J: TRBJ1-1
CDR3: CASSFLTGTDEFDTEAFF
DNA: TGCGCCAGCAGCTTTTTGACCGGGACAGACGAATTTGACACTGAAGCTTTCTTT

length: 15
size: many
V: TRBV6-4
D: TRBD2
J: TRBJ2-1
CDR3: CASSIGLAAPNEQFF
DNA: TGTGCCAGCAGTATCGGACTAGCGGCCCCCAATGAGCAGTTCTTC

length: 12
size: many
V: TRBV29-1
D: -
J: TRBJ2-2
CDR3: CSATGPAGELFF
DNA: TGCAGCGCCACAGGGCCCGCCGGGGAGCTGTTTTTT

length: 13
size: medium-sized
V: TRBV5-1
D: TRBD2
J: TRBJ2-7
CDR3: CASKNAGGDEQYF
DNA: TGCGCCAGCAAGAATGCGGGGGGGGACGAGCAGTACTTC

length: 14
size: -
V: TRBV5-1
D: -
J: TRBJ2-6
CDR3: CASSLVSGANVLTF
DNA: TGCGCCAGCAGCTTGGTCTCTGGGGCCAACGTCCTGACTTTC

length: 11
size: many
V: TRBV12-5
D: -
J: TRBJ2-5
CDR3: CASGTSETQYF
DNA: TGTGCTAGTGGCACTTCGGAGACCCAGTACTTC

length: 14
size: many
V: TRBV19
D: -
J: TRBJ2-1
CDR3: CASSLGHLSNEQFF
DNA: TGTGCCAGTAGTCTGGGACACCTGTCTAATGAGCAGTTCTTC

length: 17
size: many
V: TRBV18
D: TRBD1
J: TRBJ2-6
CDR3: CASSPPRQGTGANVLTF
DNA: TGTGCCAGCTCACCACCGAGACAGGGCACTGGGGCCAACGTCCTGACTTTC

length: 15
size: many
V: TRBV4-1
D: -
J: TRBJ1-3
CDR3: CASSADGNSGNTIYF
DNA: TGCGCCAGCAGCGCGGACGGCAACTCTGGAAACACCATATATTTT

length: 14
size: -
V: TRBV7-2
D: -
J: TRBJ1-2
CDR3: CASSFDGRDYGYTF
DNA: TGTGCCAGCAGCTTCGACGGGAGGGACTATGGCTACACCTTC

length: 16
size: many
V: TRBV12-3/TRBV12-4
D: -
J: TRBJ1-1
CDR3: CASSSLRVISNTEAFF
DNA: TGTGCCAGCAGTTCCTTGAGGGTGATTTCGAACACTGAAGCTTTCTTT

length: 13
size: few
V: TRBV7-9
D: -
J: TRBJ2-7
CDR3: CASSLGRSYEQYF
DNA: TGTGCCAGCAGCTTGGGCAGATCCTACGAGCAGTACTTC

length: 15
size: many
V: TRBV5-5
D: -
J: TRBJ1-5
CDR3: CASSLALNSNQPQHF
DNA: TGTGCCAGCAGCTTGGCGTTAAATAGCAATCAGCCCCAGCATTTT

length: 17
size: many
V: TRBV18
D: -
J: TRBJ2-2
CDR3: CASSPKERQRNTGELFF
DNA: TGTGCCAGCTCACCAAAGGAGAGACAGAGGAACACCGGGGAGCTGTTTTTT

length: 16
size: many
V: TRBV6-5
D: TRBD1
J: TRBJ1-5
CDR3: CASRSLRQGNNQPQHF
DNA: TGTGCCAGCCGTAGCCTGAGACAGGGCAACAATCAGCCCCAGCATTTT

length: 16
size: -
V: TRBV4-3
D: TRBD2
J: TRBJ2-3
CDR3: CASSQATSVITDTQYF
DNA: TGCGCCAGCAGCCAAGCGACTAGCGTGATCACAGATACGCAGTATTTT

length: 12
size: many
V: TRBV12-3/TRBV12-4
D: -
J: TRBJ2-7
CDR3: CASGDGSYEQYF
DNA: TGTGCCAGCGGGGACGGATCCTACGAGCAGTACTTC

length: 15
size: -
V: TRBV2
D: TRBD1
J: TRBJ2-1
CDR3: CASSKSTGAYNEQFF
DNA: TGTGCCAGCAGTAAATCCACAGGGGCCTACAATGAGCAGTTCTTC

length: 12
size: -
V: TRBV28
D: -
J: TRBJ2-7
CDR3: CASSFGGHEQYF
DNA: TGTGCCAGCAGTTTCGGGGGCCACGAGCAGTACTTC